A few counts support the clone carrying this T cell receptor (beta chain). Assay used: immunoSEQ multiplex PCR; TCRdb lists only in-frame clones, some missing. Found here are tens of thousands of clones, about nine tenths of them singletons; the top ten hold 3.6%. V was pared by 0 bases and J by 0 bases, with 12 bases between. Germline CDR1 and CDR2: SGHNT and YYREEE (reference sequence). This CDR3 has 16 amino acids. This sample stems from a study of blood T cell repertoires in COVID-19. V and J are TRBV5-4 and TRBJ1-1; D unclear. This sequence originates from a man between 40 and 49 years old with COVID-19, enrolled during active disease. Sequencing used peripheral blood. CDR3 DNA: TGTGCCAGCAGCTTGGCACCCCAGGCCTTGAACACTGAAGCTTTCTTT. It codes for CASSLAPQALNTEAFF.